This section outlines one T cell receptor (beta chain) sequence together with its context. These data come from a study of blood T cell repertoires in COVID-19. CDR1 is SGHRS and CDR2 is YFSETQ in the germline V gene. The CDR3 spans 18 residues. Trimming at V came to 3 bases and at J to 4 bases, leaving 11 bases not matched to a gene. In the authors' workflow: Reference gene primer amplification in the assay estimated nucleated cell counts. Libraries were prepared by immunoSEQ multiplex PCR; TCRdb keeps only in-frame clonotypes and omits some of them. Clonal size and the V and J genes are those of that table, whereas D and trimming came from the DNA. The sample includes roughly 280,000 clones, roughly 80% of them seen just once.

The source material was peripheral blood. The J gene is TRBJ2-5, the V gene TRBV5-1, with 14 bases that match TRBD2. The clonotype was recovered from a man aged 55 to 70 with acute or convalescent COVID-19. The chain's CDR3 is CASSSRTSGGSGLETQYF. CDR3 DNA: TGCGCCAGCAGCTCCCGGACTAGCGGGGGGTCCGGGTTAGAGACCCAGTACTTC.